This T cell receptor beta chain was retrieved from a study of T cell responses to AZD1222 COVID-19 vaccine. This CDR3 has 16 residues. The V segment lost 9 bases and the J segment 9 bases; nucleotides outside the gene matches: 18. Germline V gene sequence: CDR1 KGHDR, CDR2 SFDVKD. The protocol was immunoSEQ multiplex PCR, while the TCRdb copy is restricted to in-frame clones and leaves out a portion. Counted here are more than 130,000 clones, 90% occurring once; the ten biggest clones make up 3.4%. Study observations and caveats: The sample set comprised mostly white British donors with more females, and clonal diversity was possibly underestimated.

Regarding this clone: Its antigen is not known.

The clonotype originates from an adult in good health. The chain joins TRBV24-1 to TRBJ1-5; 8 nucleotides line up with TRBD1. This sample comprised peripheral blood, obtained on day 0 of AZD1222 vaccination. As DNA, the CDR3 is TGTGCCACCGGTATCATTCCGGGACAGGAGACCTGGCCCCAGCATTTT. The encoded protein is CATGIIPGQETWPQHF.